The sequence of this TCR beta chain was determined in a study of T cell repertoires in cytomegalovirus infection (dated by TCRdb to about 2019). Study-level background: Donor HLA type was relevant to the analysis, because carriage of CMV infection together with the matching HLA type was indicated by public TCR beta signatures. Study-wide conclusions, independent of this receptor: The ex vivo response was dominated by HLA-C-restricted CMV-specific TCR beta clonotypes, which also provided the single most frequent clonotype in two of eight donors. Carriers of CMV infection plus the relevant HLA type were discriminated by the cumulative frequency of public TCR beta family members in the study cohort and in an independent roughly 340-donor cohort.

The reads were generated on an Illumina HiSeq 1500. TCRdb redid the processing of the public reads, applying fastp at Q25 and MiXCR, and retained in-frame beta chains. For every CDR3 protein sequence, its rows merge into one entry that carries the most common genes and DNA. The sample table shows around 300,000 distinct CDR3 sequences, and more than 8% are seen once. The leading ten clones occupy around 4% of the sample. About this clonotype itself: The specificity of this receptor is unknown. Base-call qualities are not available, and no considerably larger clone is one nucleotide away.

The CDR3 runs 14 residues from the cysteine to the phenylalanine. Only the CDR3 part of the read is kept: 42 bases, read in frame from the first base. V loses 0 bases of germline sequence and J loses 5 bases, and the interval between the two ends is 13 bases. Reading the germline V gene (reference sequence) gives CDR1 DFQATT and CDR2 SNEGSKA. This receptor was identified in a human donor in good health (CMV status not recorded). Some clones in this sample may be carry-over from other donors' samples. Source material: PBMCs. The chain uses TRBV20-1 and TRBJ1-1; tentative D gene TRBD1, with 5 bases matching. The CDR3 protein sequence reads: CSARDGQGGTEAFF. The nucleotide sequence reads as follows: TGCAGTGCTAGAGATGGGCAGGGTGGGACTGAAGCTTTCTTT.